Listed below are T cell receptor beta chains from one sample, sequenced in a study of STAT5B mutations in CD4+ large granular lymphocyte leukemia. Using immunoSEQ multiplex PCR, the repertoire was profiled, and TCRdb retains in-frame clones only, with some absent. The repertoire includes 20,000 or so clones, roughly 77% of them detected once, and approximately 30% sits in the top ten. Material for sequencing was CD4+ T cells from blood buffy coats. The receptors originated from a human donor in good health. CDR3s include the opening cysteine and the closing phenylalanine or tryptophan. A D gene is named only where the DNA matches it firmly. Clone sizes are given selectively: once, few, many, or a class where the clone is expanded.

J,V,D,size,CDR3,DNA
TRBJ1-4,TRBV5-1,NA,NA,CASSRGASTNEKLFF,TGCGCCAGCAGCCGCGGGGCTTCAACTAATGAAAAACTGTTTTTT
TRBJ2-3,TRBV7-2,TRBD2,NA,CASRSPGLASNTQYF,TGTGCCAGCAGGTCACCGGGACTAGCTTCGAATACGCAGTATTTT
TRBJ1-2,TRBV5-6,NA,NA,CASSHPRADGYTF,TGTGCCAGCAGCCACCCAAGGGCGGATGGCTACACCTTC
TRBJ2-3,TRBV28,NA,NA,CASSLTQGWSADTQYF,TGTGCCAGCAGTTTGACACAGGGTTGGAGCGCAGATACGCAGTATTTT
TRBJ2-7,TRBV4-2,NA,few,CASSQDWTDYEQYF,TGTGCCAGCAGCCAAGATTGGACAGACTACGAGCAGTACTTC
TRBJ1-1,TRBV18,TRBD1,NA,CASSPLKGQGFTEAFF,TGTGCCAGCTCACCACTGAAGGGACAGGGATTCACTGAAGCTTTCTTT
TRBJ1-4,TRBV7-8,NA,NA,CASSQRGSEKLFF,TGTGCCAGCAGCCAACGGGGTAGTGAAAAACTGTTTTTT
TRBJ2-1,TRBV5-6,NA,few,CASSLVILRGNEQFF,TGTGCCAGCAGCTTAGTCATCTTGAGAGGAAATGAGCAGTTCTTC
TRBJ1-5,TRBV10-3,NA,NA,CAISEDASYQPQHF,TGTGCCATCAGTGAGGACGCCAGTTATCAGCCCCAGCATTTT
TRBJ2-5,TRBV13,TRBD1,NA,CASSWEQGRKETQYF,TGTGCCAGCAGCTGGGAACAGGGGAGAAAGGAGACCCAGTACTTC
TRBJ1-5,TRBV4-3,NA,NA,CASSLRSDQPQHF,TGCGCCAGCAGCCTTCGATCGGATCAGCCCCAGCATTTT
TRBJ1-6,TRBV7-2,NA,NA,CASSLMNSPLHF,TGTGCCAGCAGCTTAATGAATTCACCCCTCCACTTT
TRBJ2-3,TRBV7-2,NA,NA,CASSERGAETDTQYF,TGTGCCAGCAGCGAAAGGGGGGCGGAGACAGATACGCAGTATTTT
TRBJ2-5,TRBV13,NA,NA,CASSIQETQYF,TGTGCCAGCAGCATTCAAGAGACCCAGTACTTC
TRBJ1-2,TRBV5-1,NA,NA,CASSSKDPISYGYTF,TGCGCCAGCAGCTCAAAAGATCCGATTAGCTATGGCTACACCTTC
TRBJ1-3,TRBV6-5,NA,NA,CASKGGGNTIYF,TGTGCCAGCAAGGGCGGAGGAAACACCATATATTTT
TRBJ1-3,TRBV5-1,NA,NA,CASSLEPGTTAGNTIYF,TGCGCCAGCAGCTTGGAGCCCGGGACAACCGCTGGAAACACCATATATTTT
TRBJ2-7,TRBV2,TRBD1,NA,CASSYRGNYEQYF,TGTGCCAGCAGTTACAGGGGGAACTACGAGCAGTACTTC
TRBJ1-1,TRBV7-9,NA,NA,CASSNRAEAFF,TGTGCCAGCAGTAATCGAGCTGAAGCTTTCTTT
TRBJ2-6,TRBV7-6,TRBD1,NA,CASSLGGQGARGANVLTF,TGTGCCAGCAGCTTAGGGGGACAGGGGGCTCGGGGGGCCAACGTCCTGACTTTC
TRBJ2-7,TRBV2,TRBD2,few,CASSDGTSGYEQYF,TGTGCCAGCAGTGACGGGACTAGCGGTTACGAGCAGTACTTC
TRBJ2-1,TRBV2,TRBD2,NA,CASRGGLAGNNEQFF,TGTGCCAGCAGGGGGGGACTAGCGGGGAACAATGAGCAGTTCTTC
TRBJ2-5,TRBV7-2,NA,NA,CASSPVGGAGETQYF,TGTGCCAGCAGCCCCGTGGGCGGGGCGGGGGAGACCCAGTACTTC
TRBJ1-6,TRBV25-1,TRBD1,NA,CASSNRDRGSSPLHF,TGTGCCAGCAGTAACCGGGACAGGGGATCATCACCCCTCCACTTT
TRBJ2-7,TRBV28,TRBD2,NA,CASSFPGLVGSYEQYF,TGTGCCAGCAGTTTCCCCGGACTAGTCGGCTCCTACGAGCAGTACTTC
TRBJ2-1,TRBV6-5,NA,NA,CASSYKRGCEQFF,TGTGCCAGCAGTTACAAACGGGGATGTGAGCAGTTCTTC
TRBJ1-2,TRBV29-1,NA,NA,CSVDPQSGYTF,TGCAGCGTTGACCCCCAGAGCGGCTACACCTTC
TRBJ1-1,TRBV6-5,NA,NA,CASSYPGMNTEAFF,TGTGCCAGCAGTTACCCAGGGATGAACACTGAAGCTTTCTTT
TRBJ2-6,TRBV25-1,NA,NA,CASRGPMRSGANVLTF,TGTGCCAGCAGAGGACCGATGCGCTCTGGGGCCAACGTCCTGACTTTC
TRBJ1-3,TRBV6-5,NA,NA,CASSPGLISGNTIYF,TGTGCCAGCAGTCCGGGCCTGATCTCTGGAAACACCATATATTTT
TRBJ2-5,TRBV10-2,NA,few,CASRETGRPRTQETQYF,TGCGCCAGCAGGGAGACAGGAAGGCCCAGAACCCAAGAGACCCAGTACTTC
TRBJ2-1,TRBV7-8,NA,NA,CASSLDWTQQFF,TGTGCCAGCAGCTTAGATTGGACACAGCAGTTCTTC
TRBJ2-6,TRBV7-2,NA,once,CASSTIHLTNRAGANVLTF,TGTGCCAGCAGCACGATCCACCTCACAAACAGGGCTGGGGCCAACGTCCTGACTTTC
TRBJ2-3,TRBV7-2,NA,NA,CASSLAGSTDTQYF,TGTGCCAGCAGCTTAGCGGGGAGCACAGATACGCAGTATTTT
TRBJ2-5,TRBV18,NA,NA,CASSYGTSETQYF,TGTGCCAGCTCGTATGGGACGTCGGAGACCCAGTACTTC
TRBJ2-3,TRBV25-1,NA,NA,CASSDPLDRTDTQYF,TGTGCCAGCAGTGACCCCCTGGACAGAACAGATACGCAGTATTTT
TRBJ1-2,TRBV5-1,NA,few,CASSRGTEVLVGYTF,TGCGCCAGCAGCCGAGGGACGGAGGTTCTGGTTGGCTACACCTTC
TRBJ2-5,TRBV28,NA,NA,CASSSMTLVETQYF,TGTGCCAGCAGTTCCATGACCCTCGTGGAGACCCAGTACTTC
TRBJ2-1,TRBV5-4,NA,NA,CASSLGQDAYNEQFF,TGTGCCAGCAGCTTGGGACAGGACGCCTACAATGAGCAGTTCTTC
TRBJ2-1,TRBV5-1,TRBD1,NA,CASSLGQGASYNEQFF,TGCGCCAGCAGCTTGGGACAGGGGGCCTCCTACAATGAGCAGTTCTTC
TRBJ2-1,TRBV18,TRBD2,NA,CASSPPTGTSAINEQFF,TGTGCCAGCTCACCTCCCACCGGGACTAGCGCAATTAATGAGCAGTTCTTC